This record looks at one T cell receptor (beta chain) sequence and its context. The data stem from a study of blood T cell repertoires in COVID-19. About the research overall: The cDNA or gDNA used as material had been derived from T cells, B-cell-depleted T cells, or PBMCs.

This CDR3 spans 14 amino acids. Per germline, CDR1 MNHNS and CDR2 SASEGT. With 3 bases removed from V and 8 bases from J, the gap between germline ends came to 13 bases. Researchers sorted participants into cohorts using their self-reported clinical history. The assay was immunoSEQ multiplex PCR, and TCRdb's table has in-frame clones only and misses some. The data contain 220,000 or so clones, about 80% of them singletons. The sequence came from a woman aged 40 to 50 with acute COVID-19. This chain connects TRBV6-1 to TRBJ1-4; D is undetermined. The source material was PBMCs or T cells enriched from blood (not recorded which). This chain's CDR3 is CASSDLGSAEKLFF. The CDR3 nucleotides are TGTGCCAGCAGTGACCTTGGAAGCGCCGAAAAACTGTTTTTT.